This T cell receptor beta chain was sequenced in a study of T cells in localized non-small cell lung cancer. Germline V lookup: CDR1 SQVTM, CDR2 ANQGSEA. Deletions cut 4 bases from V and 9 bases from J, with 19 bases between. CDR3 length: 13 residues. Some clones are missing from TCRdb's copy, which holds only in-frame ones; the method was immunoSEQ multiplex PCR. The profile shows about 30,000 clones, 94% of them singletons. The V gene is TRBV29-1, the J gene TRBJ2-7; weak D call: TRBD1 (6 bases). This receptor was identified in a woman between 40 and 69 years old with stage I lung adenocarcinoma. The source was peripheral blood, collected before any cancer treatment. The CDR3 sequence: CSVVAGAGFGQYF. Written as DNA, the CDR3 is TGCAGCGTTGTTGCAGGGGCCGGGTTTGGGCAGTACTTC.